The entry below describes one T cell receptor beta chain. The antigen is undetermined. The V end was cut by 4 bases, the J end by 6 bases, with 17 bases between. This CDR3 region has 16 residues. The germline V gene encodes CDR1 SGHRS and CDR2 YFSETQ. A 5'RACE reaction primed in the constant segment made cDNA libraries of TCR alpha and TCR beta, and these carried sample barcodes and UMIs. Via MiXCR, TCRdb re-called the 5' RACE reads, giving one row per CDR3 protein. The sample shows 150,000 to 200,000 distinct CDR3 sequences, around 13% of them seen only once. The data belong to a study of T-cell memory formation after mild COVID-19. The overall study: TCR clusters were mostly donor specific.

Study-wide results and caveats: Prior to infection, memory already included some responding clones, suggesting cross-reactive memory joined. For second-wave clones that peaked at day 37, SARS-CoV-2 specificity went unverified.

The sequenced material came from PBMCs or a T cell subset sorted from them (not recorded which). The source of this sequence is a man younger than 30 who had mild COVID-19 (a few samples of this study predate the infection). Cell type and time point are not known. The gene calls are TRBV5-1 and TRBJ1-6; a weak D match, TRBD1 (6 bases). DNA for the CDR3: TGCGCCAGCAGCCCCGAGCCGACAGGTATTAATTCACCCCTCCACTTT. Translation gives CASSPEPTGINSPLHF.